The T cell receptor (beta chain) described here comes from a study of beta chain features in type 1 diabetes. Expressed TCRB transcripts got sequenced, as all isolated RNA was reverse transcribed. Profiled with immunoSEQ multiplex PCR; TCRdb holds only in-frame clones, not every one. The sample has approximately 470,000 clones, approximately 28% seen once. This CDR3 has 15 residues. Per the germline V gene, CDR1 is SQVTM and CDR2 is ANQGSEA. The V gene end was trimmed by 6 bases and the J gene end by 0 bases; junction bases not matched to a gene: 6. About this clone: As yet, its antigen is unknown.

General study points: Within each of all four CD4+ subsets, Type 1 diabetes patients had TCRB CDR3s that were moderately but significantly shorter.

This chain links TRBV29-1 with TRBJ2-3, with 10 bases fitting TRBD2. The specimen was naive CD4+ T cells from blood. The clonotype originates from a man aged 18 to 29 in good health. CDR3 sequence (DNA): TGCAGCGTCGTCGGGACTAGCGCTAGCACAGATACGCAGTATTTT. Its translation: CSVVGTSASTDTQYF.